This TCR beta chain was sequenced during a study of spatial heterogeneity in lung cancer. Study-wide points: One measure, the expanded intratumoral alpha and beta TCR count, tracked tumor mutation counts.

TCRdb re-analysed the 5' RACE reads in MiXCR, keeping a single row per CDR3 protein. This table holds 8,300 or so distinct CDR3 sequences, 4.5% found once. V dropped 0 bases and J dropped 1 base, with 13 bases sitting between them. Germline lookup yields CDR1 SGHRS and CDR2 YFSETQ. The CDR3 is 16 residues long. In its sample, this clonotype was seen many times. Its antigen is unknown. Time point given: sample taken at primary tumor resection. The authors sequenced whole RNA from tumor, nontumor lung or frozen PBMC without sorting. The clonotype was recovered from a female donor with early-stage non-small cell lung cancer. The input for sequencing was lung tumor tissue, taken at surgery. The chain combines TRBV5-1 with TRBJ1-1; possibly TRBD1 for D (5 bases). CDR3 nucleotides: TGCGCCAGCAGCTTGGGGGGGGGGAGTAGGAACACTGAAGCTTTCTTT. Translating gives CASSLGGGSRNTEAFF.